One T cell receptor beta chain is described in this entry. Antigen specificity is unknown. The record originates from a study of beta chain features in type 1 diabetes. The overall study: On cell yields, gender and age, patients and healthy donors were similar.

Every bit of the isolated RNA underwent reverse transcription, so sequencing read expressed TCRB transcripts. Sequenced by immunoSEQ multiplex PCR; TCRdb stores in-frame clones only, minus some. This sample yields 300,000 or so clones, of which about a tenth are seen a single time; 1% belongs to the top ten. Whole-study findings and limits: Sequencing used cDNA, and cells with high TCR expression could therefore be over-represented. Type 1 diabetes patients had moderately but significantly shorter TCRB CDR3s in all four CD4+ subsets. The naive, central memory and Treg TCRB repertoires looked more alike in patients than they did in healthy donors.

Germline loops: CDR1 SNHLY, CDR2 FYNNEI. Trimming stripped 4 bases from V and 7 bases from J, with 11 bases between. The CDR3 runs 13 residues. Material: central memory CD4+ T cells from blood. This chain uses TRBV2 with TRBJ1-5; D remains ambiguous. The clonotype was recovered from a man aged 25-45 years with type 1 diabetes. The CDR3 region has the DNA TGTGCCAGCAGTGGGACGGCTGAACAGCCCCAGCATTTT. As protein: CASSGTAEQPQHF.